The clone carrying this TCR beta chain showed up just a few times. The antigen is unknown. The data are from a study of glioma-infiltrating T cells. Looking at the study overall: Low-grade gliomas were grade II; glioblastomas were grade IV at initial diagnosis.

Amplification of TCR alpha and beta CDR3 regions from RNA used iRepertoire nested multiplex PCR. TCRdb re-called the multiplex PCR reads with MiXCR, one entry per CDR3 protein. This sample yields fewer than 500,000 distinct CDR3 sequences, of which more than 35% are seen a single time; 12% belongs to the top ten. The CDR3 length is 16 residues. Per germline, CDR1 SGHDN and CDR2 FVKESK. V lost 1 base, J lost 0 bases, and 13 bases lay in between. Study-wide findings and caveats: Tissue-blood divergence was below expectation in non-neoplastic patients, above in gliomas.

Sequenced: glioma tissue, nonneoplastic brain tissue, or PBMCs (not recorded which). V gene TRBV14 combines with J gene TRBJ2-7; no firm D call. The sequence came from a human donor with low-grade glioma or glioblastoma, undergoing nonglioma brain surgery, or in good health (not recorded which). CDR3 nucleotides: TGTGCCAGCAGCCAAGGTCTGTCTCTAAGCTCCTACGAGCAGTACTTC. Translating it yields CASSQGLSLSSYEQYF. The whole variable domain, remainder taken from reference TRBV14 and TRBJ2-7, is EAGVTQFPSHSVIEKGQTVTLRCDPISGHDNLYWYRRVMGKEIKFLLHFVKESKQDESGMPNNRFLAERTGGTYSTLKVQPAELEDSGVYFCASSQGLSLSSYEQYFGPGTRLTVT.